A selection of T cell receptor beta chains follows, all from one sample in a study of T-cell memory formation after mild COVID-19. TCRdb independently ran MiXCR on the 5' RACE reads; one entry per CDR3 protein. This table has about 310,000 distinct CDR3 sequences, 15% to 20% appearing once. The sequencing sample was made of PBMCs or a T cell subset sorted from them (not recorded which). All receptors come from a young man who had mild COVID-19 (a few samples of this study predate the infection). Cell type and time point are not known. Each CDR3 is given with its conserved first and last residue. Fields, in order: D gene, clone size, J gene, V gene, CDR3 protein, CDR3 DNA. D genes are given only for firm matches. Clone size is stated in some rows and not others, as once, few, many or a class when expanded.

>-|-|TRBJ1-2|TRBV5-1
CASSFDSLYYGYTF
TGCGCCAGCAGCTTCGACAGTCTGTATTATGGCTACACCTTC
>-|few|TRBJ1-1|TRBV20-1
CSATDGIPRNTEAFF
TGCAGTGCAACAGACGGGATCCCGAGGAACACTGAAGCTTTCTTT
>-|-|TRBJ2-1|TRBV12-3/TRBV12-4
CASKVGGGPYNEQFF
TGTGCCAGCAAGGTTGGCGGGGGCCCTTACAATGAGCAGTTCTTC
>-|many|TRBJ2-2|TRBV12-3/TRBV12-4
CASFQENTGELFF
TGTGCCAGCTTCCAGGAGAACACCGGGGAGCTGTTTTTT
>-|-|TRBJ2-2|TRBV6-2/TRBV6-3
CASSPDGDTGELFF
TGTGCCAGCAGTCCTGACGGGGACACCGGGGAGCTGTTTTTT
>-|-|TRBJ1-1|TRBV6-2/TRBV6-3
CASSFLRSTEAFF
TGTGCCAGCAGTTTTCTTCGTAGCACTGAAGCTTTCTTT
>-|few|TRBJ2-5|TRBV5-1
CASSQTGRTEETQYF
TGCGCCAGCAGCCAGACGGGACGGACGGAAGAGACCCAGTACTTC
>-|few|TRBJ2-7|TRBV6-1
CASGLGGDGSYEQYF
TGTGCCAGCGGATTGGGAGGCGACGGCTCCTACGAGCAGTACTTC
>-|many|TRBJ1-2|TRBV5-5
CASSLEVTYYYGYTF
TGTGCCAGCAGCTTGGAGGTGACTTACTACTATGGCTACACCTTC
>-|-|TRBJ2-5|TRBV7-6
CASSPRPGQETQYF
TGTGCCAGCAGCCCCCGGCCGGGCCAAGAGACCCAGTACTTC
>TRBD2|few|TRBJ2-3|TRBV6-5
CASSYATSGVSGTDTQYF
TGTGCCAGCAGTTACGCGACTAGCGGGGTATCGGGCACAGATACGCAGTATTTT
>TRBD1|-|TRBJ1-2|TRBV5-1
CASRATGTEGYTF
TGCGCCAGCAGGGCGACAGGGACGGAGGGCTACACCTTC
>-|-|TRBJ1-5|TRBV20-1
CSAILGTGALGQPQHF
TGCAGTGCTATTCTCGGAACAGGCGCCCTAGGCCAGCCCCAGCATTTT